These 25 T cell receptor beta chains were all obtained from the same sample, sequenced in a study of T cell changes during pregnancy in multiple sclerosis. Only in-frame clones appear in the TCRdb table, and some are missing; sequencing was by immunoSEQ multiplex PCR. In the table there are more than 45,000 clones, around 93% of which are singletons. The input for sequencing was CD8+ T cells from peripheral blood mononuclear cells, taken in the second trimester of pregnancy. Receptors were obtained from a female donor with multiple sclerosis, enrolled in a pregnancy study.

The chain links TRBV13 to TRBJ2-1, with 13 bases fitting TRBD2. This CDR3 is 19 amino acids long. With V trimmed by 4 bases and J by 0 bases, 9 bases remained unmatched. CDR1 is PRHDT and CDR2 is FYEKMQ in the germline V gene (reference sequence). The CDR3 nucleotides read TGTGCCAGCAGCTCCCCCGGGACTAGCGGGGTCAGCTCCTACAATGAGCAGTTCTTC. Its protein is CASSSPGTSGVSSYNEQFF.

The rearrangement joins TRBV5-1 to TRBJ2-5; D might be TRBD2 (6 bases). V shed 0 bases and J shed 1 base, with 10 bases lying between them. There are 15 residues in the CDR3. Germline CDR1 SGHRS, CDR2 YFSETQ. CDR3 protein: CASSLEGLIQETQYF. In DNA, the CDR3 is TGCGCCAGCAGCTTGGAGGGACTCATCCAAGAGACCCAGTACTTC. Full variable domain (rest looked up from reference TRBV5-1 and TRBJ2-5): KAGVTQTPRYLIKTRGQQVTLSCSPISGHRSVSWYQQTPGQGLQFLFEYFSETQRNKGNFPGRFSGRQFSNSRSEMNVSTLELGDSALYLCASSLEGLIQETQYFGPGTRLLVL.

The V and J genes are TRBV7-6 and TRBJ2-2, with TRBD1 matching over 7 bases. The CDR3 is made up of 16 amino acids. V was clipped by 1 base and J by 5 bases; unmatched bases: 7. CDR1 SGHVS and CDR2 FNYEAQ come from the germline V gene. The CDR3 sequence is CASSLEEQGLTGELFF. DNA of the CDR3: TGTGCCAGCAGCTTAGAAGAACAGGGGCTAACCGGGGAGCTGTTTTTT. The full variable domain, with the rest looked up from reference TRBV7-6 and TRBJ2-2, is GAGVSQSPRYKVTKRGQDVALRCDPISGHVSLYWYRQALGQGPEFLTYFNYEAQQDKSGLPNDRFSAERPEGSISTLTIQRTEQRDSAMYRCASSLEEQGLTGELFFGEGSRLTVL.

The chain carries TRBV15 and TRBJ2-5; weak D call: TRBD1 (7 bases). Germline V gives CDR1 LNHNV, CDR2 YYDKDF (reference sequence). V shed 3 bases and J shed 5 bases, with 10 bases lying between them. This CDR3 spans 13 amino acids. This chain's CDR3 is CATSRRDSETQYF. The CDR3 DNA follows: TGTGCCACCAGCAGGCGGGACAGTGAGACCCAGTACTTC.

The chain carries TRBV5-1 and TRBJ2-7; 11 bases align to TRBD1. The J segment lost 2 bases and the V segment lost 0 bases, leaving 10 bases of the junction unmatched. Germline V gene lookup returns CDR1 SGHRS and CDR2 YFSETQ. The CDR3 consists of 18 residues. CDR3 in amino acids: CASSLAGTGGALTYEQYF. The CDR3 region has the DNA TGCGCCAGCAGCTTGGCCGGGACAGGGGGAGCCCTCACCTACGAGCAGTACTTC. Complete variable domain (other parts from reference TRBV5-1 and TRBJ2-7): KAGVTQTPRYLIKTRGQQVTLSCSPISGHRSVSWYQQTPGQGLQFLFEYFSETQRNKGNFPGRFSGRQFSNSRSEMNVSTLELGDSALYLCASSLAGTGGALTYEQYFGPGTRLTVT.

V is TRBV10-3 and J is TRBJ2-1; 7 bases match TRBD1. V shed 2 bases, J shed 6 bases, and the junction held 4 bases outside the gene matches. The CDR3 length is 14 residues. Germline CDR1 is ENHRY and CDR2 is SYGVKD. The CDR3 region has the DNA TGTGCCATCAGTGAGCCTACAGGGGTCAATGAGCAGTTCTTC. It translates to CAISEPTGVNEQFF.

DNA for the CDR3: TGTGCCAGCAGTGAACCACGCCGGGGAGAGGTTGAAGCTTTCTTT. The encoded protein is CASSEPRRGEVEAFF. The genes are TRBV2 and TRBJ1-1, with D uncertain. The V end lost 2 bases, the J end lost 7 bases, and 17 bases lay between the germline ends. Germline V gene lookup returns CDR1 SNHLY and CDR2 FYNNEI. The CDR3 loop spans 15 amino acids.

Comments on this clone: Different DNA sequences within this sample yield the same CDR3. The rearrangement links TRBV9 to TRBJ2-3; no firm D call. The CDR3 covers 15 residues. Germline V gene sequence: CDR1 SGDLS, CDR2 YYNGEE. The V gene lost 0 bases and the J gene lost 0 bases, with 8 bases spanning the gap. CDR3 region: CASSVESSSTDTQYF. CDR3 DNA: TGTGCCAGCAGCGTAGAGAGTTCTAGCACAGATACGCAGTATTTT.

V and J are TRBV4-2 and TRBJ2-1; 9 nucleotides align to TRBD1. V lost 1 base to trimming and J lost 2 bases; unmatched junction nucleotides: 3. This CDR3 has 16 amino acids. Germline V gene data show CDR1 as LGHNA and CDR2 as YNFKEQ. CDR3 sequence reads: CASSQGTGDTYNEQFF. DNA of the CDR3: TGTGCCAGCAGCCAAGGGACAGGGGATACCTACAATGAGCAGTTCTTC.

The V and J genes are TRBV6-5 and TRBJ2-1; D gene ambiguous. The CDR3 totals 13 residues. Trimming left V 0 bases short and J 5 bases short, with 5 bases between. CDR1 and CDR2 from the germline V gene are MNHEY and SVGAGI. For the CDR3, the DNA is TGTGCCAGCAGTTACTCTTCTGACAATGAGCAGTTCTTC. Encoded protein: CASSYSSDNEQFF.

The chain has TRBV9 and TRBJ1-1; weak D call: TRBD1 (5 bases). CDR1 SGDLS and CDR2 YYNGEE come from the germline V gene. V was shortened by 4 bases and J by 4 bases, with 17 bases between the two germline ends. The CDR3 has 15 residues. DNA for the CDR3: TGTGCCAGCAGCCCCCGGGGGACTGCGAGCACTGAAGCTTTCTTT. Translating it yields CASSPRGTASTEAFF.

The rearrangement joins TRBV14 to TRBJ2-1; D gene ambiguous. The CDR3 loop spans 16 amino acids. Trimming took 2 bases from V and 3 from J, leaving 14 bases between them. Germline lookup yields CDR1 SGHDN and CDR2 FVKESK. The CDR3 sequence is CASSQLGGARYNEQFF. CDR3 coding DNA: TGTGCCAGCAGCCAATTAGGCGGCGCCCGCTACAATGAGCAGTTCTTC.

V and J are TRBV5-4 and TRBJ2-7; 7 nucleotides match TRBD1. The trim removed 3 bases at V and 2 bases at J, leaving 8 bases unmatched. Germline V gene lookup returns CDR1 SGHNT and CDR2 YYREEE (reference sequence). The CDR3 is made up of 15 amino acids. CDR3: CASSSPGQPTYEQYF. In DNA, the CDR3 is TGTGCCAGCAGCTCCCCGGGACAGCCTACCTACGAGCAGTACTTC.

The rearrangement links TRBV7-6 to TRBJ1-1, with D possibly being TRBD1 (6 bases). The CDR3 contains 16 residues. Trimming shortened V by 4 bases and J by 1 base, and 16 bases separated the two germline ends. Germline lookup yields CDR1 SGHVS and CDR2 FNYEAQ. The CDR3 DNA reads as TGTGCCAGCAGCTCGGAGCCGGGACAATCGAACACTGAAGCTTTCTTT. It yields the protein CASSSEPGQSNTEAFF. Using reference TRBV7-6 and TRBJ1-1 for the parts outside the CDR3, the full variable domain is GAGVSQSPRYKVTKRGQDVALRCDPISGHVSLYWYRQALGQGPEFLTYFNYEAQQDKSGLPNDRFSAERPEGSISTLTIQRTEQRDSAMYRCASSSEPGQSNTEAFFGQGTRLTVV.

The CDR3 reads CASGRDTAYEQYF. DNA of the CDR3: TGTGCCAGCGGACGGGACACCGCCTACGAGCAGTACTTC. The chain carries TRBV9 and TRBJ2-7; tentatively, D is TRBD1 (6 bases). The CDR3 is 13 amino acids. Germline V gene data show CDR1 as SGDLS and CDR2 as YYNGEE. V lost 7 bases and J lost 2, with 13 bases in between.

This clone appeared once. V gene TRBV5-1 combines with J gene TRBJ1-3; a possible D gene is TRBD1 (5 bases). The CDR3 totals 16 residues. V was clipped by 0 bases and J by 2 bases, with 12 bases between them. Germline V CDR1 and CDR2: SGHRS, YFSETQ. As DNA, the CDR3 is TGCGCCAGCAGCTTGGGGCCGACGGGGGCTGGAAACACCATATATTTT. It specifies CASSLGPTGAGNTIYF.

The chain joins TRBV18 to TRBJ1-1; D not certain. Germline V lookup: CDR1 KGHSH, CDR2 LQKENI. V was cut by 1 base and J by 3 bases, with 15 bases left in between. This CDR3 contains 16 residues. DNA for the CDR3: TGTGCCAGCTCACCACAGGAGAACACCGCAGACACTGAAGCTTTCTTT. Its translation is CASSPQENTADTEAFF.

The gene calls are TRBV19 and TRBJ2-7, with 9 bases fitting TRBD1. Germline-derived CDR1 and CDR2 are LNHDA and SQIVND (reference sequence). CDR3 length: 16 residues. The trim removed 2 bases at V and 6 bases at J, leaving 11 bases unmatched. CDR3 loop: CASSILGMGQGSEQYF. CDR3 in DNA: TGTGCCAGTAGTATATTGGGGATGGGACAGGGTTCCGAGCAGTACTTC.

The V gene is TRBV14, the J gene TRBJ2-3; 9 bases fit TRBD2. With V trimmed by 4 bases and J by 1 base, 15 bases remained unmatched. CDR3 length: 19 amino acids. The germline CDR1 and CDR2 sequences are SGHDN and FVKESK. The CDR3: CASSLLGSGGTWGTDTQYF. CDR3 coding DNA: TGTGCCAGCAGCCTCCTGGGAAGCGGGGGGACGTGGGGCACAGATACGCAGTATTTT.

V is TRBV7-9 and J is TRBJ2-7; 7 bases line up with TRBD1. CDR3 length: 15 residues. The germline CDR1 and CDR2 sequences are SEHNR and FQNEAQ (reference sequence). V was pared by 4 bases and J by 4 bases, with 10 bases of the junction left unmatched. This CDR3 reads CASSSRDSAPYEQYF. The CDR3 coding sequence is TGTGCCAGCAGCTCCCGGGACAGTGCCCCTTACGAGCAGTACTTC.

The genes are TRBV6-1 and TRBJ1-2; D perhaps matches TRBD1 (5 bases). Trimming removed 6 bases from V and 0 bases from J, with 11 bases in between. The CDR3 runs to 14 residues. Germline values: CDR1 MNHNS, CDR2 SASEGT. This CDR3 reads CASRDTTANYGYTF. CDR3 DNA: TGTGCCAGCAGGGACACGACAGCTAACTATGGCTACACCTTC.

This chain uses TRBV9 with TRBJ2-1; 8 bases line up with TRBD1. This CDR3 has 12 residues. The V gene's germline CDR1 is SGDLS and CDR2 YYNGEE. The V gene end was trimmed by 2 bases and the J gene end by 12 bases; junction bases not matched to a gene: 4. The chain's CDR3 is CASSVPTGVQFF. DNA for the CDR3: TGTGCCAGCAGCGTTCCGACAGGGGTGCAGTTCTTC.

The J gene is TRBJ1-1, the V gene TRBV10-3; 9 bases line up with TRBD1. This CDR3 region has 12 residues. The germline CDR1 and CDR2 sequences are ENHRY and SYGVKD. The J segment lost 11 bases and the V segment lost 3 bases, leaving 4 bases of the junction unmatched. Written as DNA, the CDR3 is TGTGCCATCAGTGACCCGACAGGGGGGGCTTTCTTT. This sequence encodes CAISDPTGGAFF.

DNA of the CDR3: TGTGCCAGTGGAAGGGGTTGGAGCAATCAGCCCCAGCATTTT. Translated, it gives CASGRGWSNQPQHF. This sequence joins TRBV27 and TRBJ1-5; D is perhaps TRBD1 (5 bases). Germline assignment: CDR1 MNHEY and CDR2 SMNVEV (reference sequence). This CDR3 spans 14 amino acids. Deletions cut 9 bases from V and 1 base from J, with 13 bases between.

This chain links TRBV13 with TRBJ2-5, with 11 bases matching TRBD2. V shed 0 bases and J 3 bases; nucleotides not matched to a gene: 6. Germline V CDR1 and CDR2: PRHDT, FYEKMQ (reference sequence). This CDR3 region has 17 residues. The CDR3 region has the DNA TGTGCCAGCAGCTTAGGGCCGATGACTAGCGGGGAAGAGACCCAGTACTTC. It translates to CASSLGPMTSGEETQYF.